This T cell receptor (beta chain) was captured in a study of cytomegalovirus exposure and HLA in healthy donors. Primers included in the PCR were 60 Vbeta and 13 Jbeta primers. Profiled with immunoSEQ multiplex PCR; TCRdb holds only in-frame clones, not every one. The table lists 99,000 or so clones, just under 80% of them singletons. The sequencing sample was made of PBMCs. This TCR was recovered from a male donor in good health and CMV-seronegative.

The CDR3 bases are TGTGCCAGCAGTGACCAAGCGGGAGGGGTTTACGAGCAGTACTTC. Translation: CASSDQAGGVYEQYF. This chain uses TRBV25-1 with TRBJ2-7; TRBD2 aligns across 10 bases. Looked up from germline, CDR1 is MGHDK and CDR2 is SYGVNS. The CDR3 sequence is 15 residues long. V shed 3 bases, J shed 4 bases, and the junction held 6 bases outside the gene matches.